The 5 T cell receptor beta chains reported below all come from one sample, sequenced in a study of cytomegalovirus exposure and HLA in healthy donors (dated by TCRdb to between 2016 and 2019). Library preparation used the immunoSEQ multiplex PCR assay. What TCRdb holds here is the immuneACCESS table cut down to in-frame rearrangements. Part of the clones is not present; checked against another copy, under half of the missing clones reflect an unresolved V gene, and the others are unexplained. The sample profile shows some 170,000 clones; around 87% of them were found once. Of the sample, roughly 1.5% is held by the ten largest clones. The sequencing input was PBMCs. All receptors come from a woman under 40 in good health and CMV-seronegative.

The V and J genes are TRBV5-1 and TRBJ1-1, with D maybe TRBD1 (5 bases). Trimming left V 4 bases short and J 0 bases short, with 10 bases between. Germline values: CDR1 SGHRS, CDR2 YFSETQ. The length of the CDR3 is 14 residues. CDR3 bases: TGCGCCAGCAGCGTGACAGAGTTGAACACTGAAGCTTTCTTT. Translating it yields CASSVTELNTEAFF.

The chain couples TRBV7-9 to TRBJ2-3; TRBD1 agrees at 8 bases. J was trimmed by 7 bases and V by 4 bases; bases with no gene match: 7. CDR3 size: 14 residues. Per germline, CDR1 SEHNR and CDR2 FQNEAQ (reference sequence). The CDR3 DNA reads as TGTGCCAGCAGCTCGGGACAGGTATTCAATACGCAGTATTTT. It yields the protein CASSSGQVFNTQYF.

The CDR3 DNA reads TGTGCCAGCAGCCCCTGGACAGAGGAGGGCTACACCTTC. Translating gives CASSPWTEEGYTF. This sequence joins TRBV5-6 and TRBJ1-2, with D maybe TRBD1 (6 bases). Trimming took 4 bases from V and 8 from J, leaving 15 bases between them. The CDR3 contains 13 residues. Germline V CDR1 and CDR2: SGHDT, YYEEEE.

This clone was seen only a few times. The genes are TRBV6-4 and TRBJ2-3; 8 bases are shared with TRBD1. The V gene end was trimmed by 5 bases and the J gene end by 3 bases; junction bases not matched to a gene: 4. The CDR3 runs to 14 residues. From germline, CDR1 is MRHNA and CDR2 SNTAGT. The DNA for the CDR3 is TGTGCCAGCAGTCCGGACAGGGAGACAGATACGCAGTATTTT. Its protein is CASSPDRETDTQYF.

This chain links TRBV13 with TRBJ2-1; tentative D call: TRBD2 (5 bases). The CDR3 has 16 amino acids. Trimming pared 4 bases from V and 2 bases from J, leaving 15 bases between. The germline gives CDR1 PRHDT, CDR2 FYEKMQ (reference sequence). The CDR3 here is CASSSRVGMAYNEQFF. Here the CDR3 DNA reads TGTGCCAGCAGCTCCCGGGTCGGGATGGCCTACAATGAGCAGTTCTTC.